This T cell receptor beta chain was sequenced in a study of beta chain features in type 1 diabetes. Background on the study: Sorted cell examination encompassed 100 million to 110 million cells across all samples.

The germline CDR1 and CDR2 sequences are MDHEN and SYDVKM. V lost 1 base, J lost 8 bases, and 12 bases lay in between. The CDR3 contains 14 residues. Since all of the isolated RNA was reverse transcribed, expressed TCRB transcripts were what got sequenced. Data came from immunoSEQ multiplex PCR; TCRdb stores just in-frame clones and leaves some out. The sample shows fewer than 250,000 clones, roughly two thirds of them seen only once. To note about this clone: The antigen is not known.

Notes on the study in general: Individuals with type 1 diabetes displayed fewer insertions and more deletions at VDJ junctions.

The sequencing sample was made of naive CD4+ T cells from blood. The chain uses TRBV28 and TRBJ2-4, with D perhaps TRBD2 (5 bases). The TCR sequence derives from a man aged 30 to 39 in good health. Here the CDR3 DNA reads TGTGCCAGCAGTTTATTAACTAGTAGGTACATTCAGTACTTC. It translates to CASSLLTSRYIQYF.